Listed here is a single T cell receptor beta chain. The data derive from a study of blood T cell repertoires in COVID-19. Study context: Sites across the United States, Italy and Spain contributed samples from acute and convalescent COVID-19.

Trimming left V 7 bases short and J 8 bases short, with 17 bases between. This CDR3 is 13 amino acids long. Germline lookup yields CDR1 MNHEY and CDR2 SVGAGI. Only in-frame clones appear in the TCRdb table, and some are missing; sequencing was by immunoSEQ multiplex PCR. The sample records 140,000 to 150,000 clones, roughly 85% being singletons. Participants were aged about 18 to 100 years, lived in over 20 US areas, and enrolled virtually. This TCR was recovered from a man aged 50 to 60 who had recovered from COVID-19. The sample taken for sequencing was PBMCs or T cells enriched from blood (not recorded which). The rearrangement joins TRBV6-5 to TRBJ1-2; D uncertain. This chain's CDR3 is CASTMLEGSGYTF. For the CDR3, the DNA is TGTGCCAGCACCATGTTGGAGGGCTCGGGCTACACCTTC.